This T cell receptor (beta chain) was captured by sequencing in a study of shared clonotypes between healthy human individuals. Study context: A couple of women and a few men aged 18 to 49 made up the donors. Study-wide results and caveats: Clonotypes that were shared across several donors made up around 5% of naive CD4 clonotypes. Even with large depth, rarefaction showed that sorted-subset sequencing was incomplete.

Trimming removed 10 bases from V and 2 bases from J, with 18 bases in between. This CDR3 has 14 amino acids. Germline CDR1 MDHEN, CDR2 SYDVKM. Only in-frame clones appear in the TCRdb table, and some are missing; sequencing was by immunoSEQ multiplex PCR. The sample lists 2,500,000 or so clones; roughly 93% were seen once. With respect to this clone: The antigen is unknown.

Sequencing was performed on naive CD4+ T cells from PBMCs. The subset is: CD45RA+ positively selected. The chain is built from TRBV28 and TRBJ2-7; D is uncertain. The receptor was derived from a man aged 18 to 29 in good health. Some clones in this sample may be carry-over from other donors' samples. CDR3 loop: CATITVAGPYEQYF. The CDR3 DNA follows: TGTGCCACCATTACCGTGGCCGGTCCCTACGAGCAGTACTTC. The variable domain in full, completed from reference TRBV28 and TRBJ2-7, reads DVKVTQSSRYLVKRTGEKVFLECVQDMDHENMFWYRQDPGLGLRLIYFSYDVKMKEKGDIPEGYSVSREKKERFSLILESASTNQTSMYLCATITVAGPYEQYFGPGTRLTVT.